The 28 T cell receptor beta chains in this list originate from one sample, sequenced in a study of T cell repertoires in ileal Crohn's disease. TCRdb keeps only in-frame clones here, not all; method: immunoSEQ multiplex PCR. The sample lists almost 5,500 clones; roughly 66% were seen once. The time point was: neoterminal ileum biopsy at postoperative endoscopy, about 6 months after surgery. The sample consisted of ileal tissue. The receptors shown here come from an adult with Crohn's disease.

This clone was observed a handful of times. In DNA, the CDR3 is TGTGCCAGCAGCTCGACAGGGGGCCCCATCTCCCCCTATGGCTACACCTTC. Translating it yields CASSSTGGPISPYGYTF. The chain joins TRBV5-8 to TRBJ1-2; 10 nucleotides match TRBD1. J lost 4 bases, V lost 3 bases, and 12 bases had no gene match. The CDR3 has 17 residues. From germline, CDR1 is SGHTS and CDR2 YDEGEE. The entire variable domain, with the rest obtained from reference TRBV5-8 and TRBJ1-2, is as follows: EAGVTQSPTHLIKTRGQQATLRCSPISGHTSVYWYQQALGLGLQFLLWYDEGEERNRGNFPPRFSGRQFPNYSSELNVNALELEDSALYLCASSSTGGPISPYGYTFGSGTRLTVV.

This clone qualifies as medium-sized (0.01 to 0.1%). The CDR3 is CASSQQGAGNEKLFF. CDR3 DNA sequence: TGTGCCAGCAGTCAGCAGGGGGCGGGTAATGAAAAACTGTTTTTT. This chain connects TRBV2 to TRBJ1-4; TRBD1 agrees at 8 bases. V shed 5 bases and J 4 bases; nucleotides not matched to a gene: 6. The CDR3 runs to 15 residues. Germline loops: CDR1 SNHLY, CDR2 FYNNEI.

This clone was seen a single time. The chain links TRBV18 to TRBJ2-1; D ambiguous. Trimming cost V 4 bases and J 7 bases, with 11 bases left between them. Germline-derived CDR1 and CDR2 are KGHSH and LQKENI. The CDR3 has 13 residues. CDR3 amino acids: CASSLSPRNEQFF. Here the CDR3 DNA reads TGTGCCAGCTCACTATCGCCCCGGAATGAGCAGTTCTTC.

V is TRBV30 and J is TRBJ1-2; 9 nucleotides agree with TRBD1. CDR3 length: 13 amino acids. V was clipped by 3 bases and J by 4 bases; unmatched bases: 3. Per germline, CDR1 GTSNPN and CDR2 SVGIG (reference sequence). The CDR3 spells CAWSQDRGYGYTF. As DNA, the CDR3 is TGTGCCTGGAGCCAGGACAGGGGCTATGGCTACACCTTC.

V is TRBV4-3 and J is TRBJ2-6; D remains ambiguous. From germline, CDR1 is LGHNA and CDR2 YSLEER. The ends were cut back, 1 base at V and 0 bases at J, with 10 bases in the middle. CDR3 length: 17 amino acids. The CDR3 DNA follows: TGCGCCAGCAGCCAAGGTTCGCAGATCTCTGGGGCCAACGTCCTGACTTTC. Amino acid sequence: CASSQGSQISGANVLTF.

This clone was seen just once. The chain joins TRBV27 to TRBJ2-3; 8 positions agree with TRBD2. The CDR3 loop spans 11 amino acids. The V and J ends lost 7 bases and 10 bases, in that order; junction bases with no gene match: 4. Germline V CDR1 and CDR2: MNHEY, SMNVEV (reference sequence). CDR3 region: CASTAGGAQYF. CDR3 sequence (DNA): TGTGCCAGCACCGCGGGGGGTGCGCAGTATTTT.

This clone was recorded once. V gene TRBV6-6 combines with J gene TRBJ2-2; D not certain. Germline V gene lookup returns CDR1 MNHNY and CDR2 SVGAGI (reference sequence). The CDR3 sequence is 13 residues long. V lost 4 bases and J 0 bases, leaving 3 bases between the germline ends. This chain's CDR3 is CASSSSNTGELFF. The CDR3 nucleotides read TGTGCCAGCAGTTCCTCGAACACCGGGGAGCTGTTTTTT.

This clone was seen a handful of times. This sequence joins TRBV5-5 and TRBJ2-3; TRBD2 matches 9 bases. This CDR3 spans 16 amino acids. The germline V gene has CDR1 SGHKS and CDR2 YYEKEE (reference sequence). The V gene end was trimmed by 0 bases and the J gene end by 5 bases; junction bases not matched to a gene: 7. CDR3 sequence (DNA): TGTGCCAGCAGCTTGGATTGGACTAGCGTCGGAGATACGCAGTATTTT. It yields the protein CASSLDWTSVGDTQYF.

This chain joins TRBV7-2 and TRBJ1-2, with 8 bases aligning to TRBD1. Germline loops: CDR1 SGHTA, CDR2 FQGNSA. The V gene end was trimmed by 5 bases and the J gene end by 8 bases; junction bases not matched to a gene: 10. This CDR3 has 14 amino acids. DNA for the CDR3: TGTGCCAGCAGCGCCGACAGGGGAATTAGAGGCTACACCTTC. It is translated as CASSADRGIRGYTF. Full variable domain (remainder filled in from reference TRBV7-2 and TRBJ1-2): GAGVSQSPSNKVTEKGKDVELRCDPISGHTALYWYRQSLGQGLEFLIYFQGNSAPDKSGLPSDRFSAERTGGSVSTLTIQRTQQEDSAVYLCASSADRGIRGYTFGSGTRLTVV.

This clone came up a few times. The chain couples TRBV6-5 to TRBJ2-7, with a weak D call TRBD2 (5 bases). The V gene's germline CDR1 is MNHEY and CDR2 SVGAGI. The V end was cut by 0 bases, the J end by 5 bases, with 14 bases between. The CDR3 sequence is 15 residues long. The CDR3 protein is CASSYSTGSVHEQYF. In nucleotides, the CDR3 is TGTGCCAGCAGTTACTCGACGGGGTCCGTCCACGAGCAGTACTTC.

The CDR3 bases are TGTGCCAGTAGTAAAGGAGAGGGGGCGGCTTACGAGCAGTACGTC. Translated: CASSKGEGAAYEQYV. The chain recombines TRBV19 with TRBJ2-7; TRBD1 aligns across 7 bases. CDR3 length: 15 amino acids. Germline CDR1 LNHDA, CDR2 SQIVND (reference sequence). V trimming: 4 bases; J trimming: 4 bases; junction bases outside the gene matches: 10.

In this sample, this clone turned up once. The chain carries TRBV4-1 and TRBJ1-5, with 10 bases lining up with TRBD1. Germline trimming cut 1 base from V and 7 bases from J; bases unmatched to any gene: 7. The CDR3 is 16 residues long. Germline-derived CDR1 and CDR2 are MGHRA and YSYEKL. The CDR3 DNA is TGCGCCAGCAGCCAAGGACAGGGGGCATCGGAGCAGCCCCAGCATTTT. It specifies CASSQGQGASEQPQHF.

The rearrangement links TRBV6-1 to TRBJ1-1; a possible D gene is TRBD1 (6 bases). V was pared by 4 bases and J by 5 bases, with 11 bases between. Germline V gene sequence: CDR1 MNHNS, CDR2 SASEGT. The CDR3 loop spans 13 amino acids. As DNA, the CDR3 is TGTGCCAGCAGTGGAAAAAGGGGGACTGAAGCTTTCTTT. Its protein product is CASSGKRGTEAFF.

The chain recombines TRBV7-3 with TRBJ2-3; 9 bases agree with TRBD2. V dropped 5 bases and J dropped 4; count of bases not matched to a gene: 10. The CDR3 spans 16 residues. Germline assignment: CDR1 SGHTA and CDR2 FQGTGA. The CDR3 region is CASSNSGSNAADTQYF. Here the CDR3 DNA reads TGTGCCAGCAGCAATAGCGGGAGTAATGCGGCAGATACGCAGTATTTT.

The chain couples TRBV18 to TRBJ2-1, with 13 bases identical to TRBD2. The CDR3 totals 20 residues. Trimming cost V 2 bases and J 4 bases; bases outside gene matches: 14. CDR1 KGHSH and CDR2 LQKENI come from the germline V gene. The CDR3 here is CASSPGFVRLAGGQYNEQFF. Written as DNA, the CDR3 is TGTGCCAGCTCACCAGGATTCGTCCGACTAGCGGGAGGTCAATACAATGAGCAGTTCTTC.

The rearrangement uses TRBV29-1 and TRBJ2-5; TRBD2 matches 12 bases. The germline V gene encodes CDR1 SQVTM and CDR2 ANQGSEA. With 6 bases clipped from V and 1 base from J, the junction kept 6 bases outside the gene matches. The CDR3 is made up of 15 amino acids. The CDR3 spells CSVTRTSGIQETQYF. CDR3 coding DNA: TGCAGCGTAACCAGGACTAGCGGGATCCAAGAGACCCAGTACTTC.

The chain has TRBV5-6 and TRBJ1-2; possible D gene TRBD1, 6 bases. Germline CDR1 and CDR2: SGHDT and YYEEEE. The CDR3 runs to 13 residues. The germline V and J ends were trimmed by 0 bases and 8 bases, with 11 bases remaining between them. This CDR3 reads CASSLAEDRGYTF. CDR3 in DNA: TGTGCCAGCAGCTTGGCCGAAGACAGGGGCTACACCTTC.

V usage is TRBV20-1 and J usage is TRBJ2-3; D is unresolved. V lost 6 bases to trimming and J lost 6 bases, with 10 bases between them. The V gene's germline CDR1 is DFQATT and CDR2 SNEGSKA (reference sequence). There are 11 residues in the CDR3. The CDR3 nucleotides read TGCAGTGCCCGCGCCCGGGATACGCAGTATTTT. Encoded protein: CSARARDTQYF.

The V and J genes are TRBV9 and TRBJ1-1, with D uncertain. Trimming took 2 bases from V and 1 from J, leaving 6 bases between them. The germline CDR1 and CDR2 sequences are SGDLS and YYNGEE. The CDR3 has 13 amino acids. The CDR3: CASSVSQNTEAFF. The DNA of the CDR3 is TGTGCCAGCAGCGTGTCCCAGAACACTGAAGCTTTCTTT. The variable domain in full, completed from reference TRBV9 and TRBJ1-1, reads DSGVTQTPKHLITATGQRVTLRCSPRSGDLSVYWYQQSLDQGLQFLIQYYNGEERAKGNILERFSAQQFPDLHSELNLSSLELGDSALYFCASSVSQNTEAFFGQGTRLTVV.

The chain joins TRBV18 to TRBJ1-5; 7 bases are shared with TRBD1. CDR1 is KGHSH, CDR2 LQKENI, per germline. The CDR3 consists of 16 residues. V shed 2 bases and J 4 bases; nucleotides not matched to a gene: 8. This CDR3 is CASSPRQGGINQPQHF. For the CDR3, the DNA is TGTGCCAGCTCACCAAGGCAAGGGGGCATTAATCAGCCCCAGCATTTT.

The chain has TRBV6-6 and TRBJ1-2, with TRBD1 as a possible D gene (6 bases). V dropped 2 bases and J dropped 5 bases, with 15 bases sitting between them. CDR1 MNHNY and CDR2 SVGAGI come from the germline V gene (reference sequence). The CDR3 consists of 15 residues. CDR3 amino acids: CASSYPPGVKYGYTF. DNA for the CDR3: TGTGCCAGCAGTTACCCTCCAGGGGTAAAGTATGGCTACACCTTC.

The V and J genes are TRBV27 and TRBJ2-7, with 10 positions matching TRBD2. Germline lookup yields CDR1 MNHEY and CDR2 SMNVEV (reference sequence). The CDR3 extends over 20 amino acids. Trimming at V came to 3 bases and at J to 7 bases, leaving 24 bases not matched to a gene. CDR3 sequence: CASSFISVASGGHQSVEQYF. DNA for the CDR3: TGTGCCAGCAGTTTCATCTCCGTGGCTAGCGGGGGCCATCAGTCGGTAGAGCAGTACTTC.

This clone was detected a few times. V gene TRBV7-9 combines with J gene TRBJ2-3, with 12 bases lining up with TRBD2. Germline V gene data show CDR1 as SEHNR and CDR2 as FQNEAQ (reference sequence). CDR3 size: 16 residues. V shed 5 bases and J 5 bases; nucleotides not matched to a gene: 8. The CDR3 DNA reads as TGTGCCAGCAGCGCCTCTAGCGGGGGGGCCGGAGATACGCAGTATTTT. It encodes CASSASSGGAGDTQYF.

Only a few counts were recorded for this clone. The rearrangement uses TRBV2 and TRBJ1-3; D remains ambiguous. Trimming removed 4 bases from V and 2 bases from J, with 6 bases in between. The CDR3 consists of 13 residues. CDR1 is SNHLY and CDR2 is FYNNEI in the germline V gene. For the CDR3, the DNA is TGTGCCAGCAGTGTGAGCGCTGGAAACACCATATATTTT. This codes for CASSVSAGNTIYF.

This clone was observed once. The chain links TRBV30 to TRBJ1-5, with D tentatively TRBD1 (5 bases). CDR3 length: 15 amino acids. V lost 1 base to trimming and J lost 2 bases, with 12 bases between them. Germline V gives CDR1 GTSNPN, CDR2 SVGIG (reference sequence). CDR3 residues: CAWSDGDLGNQPQHF. DNA for the CDR3: TGTGCCTGGAGTGACGGGGACTTAGGCAATCAGCCCCAGCATTTT.

The CDR3 here is CAWSVWTAQETQYF. The DNA for the CDR3 is TGTGCCTGGAGTGTGTGGACAGCCCAAGAGACCCAGTACTTC. The chain couples TRBV30 to TRBJ2-5; D may be TRBD1 (6 bases). The germline V and J ends were trimmed by 0 bases and 1 base, with 9 bases remaining between them. The V gene's germline CDR1 is GTSNPN and CDR2 SVGIG (reference sequence). This CDR3 comprises 14 residues.

This clone qualifies as medium-sized (0.01 to 0.1%). The rearrangement links TRBV9 to TRBJ1-3, with no clear D. This CDR3 contains 15 residues. The V gene lost 4 bases and the J gene lost 0 bases, with 11 bases spanning the gap. Germline values: CDR1 SGDLS, CDR2 YYNGEE. The DNA of the CDR3 is TGTGCCAGCAGCTCTCAGGCAATCTCTGGAAACACCATATATTTT. Its translation: CASSSQAISGNTIYF.

The chain joins TRBV6-1 to TRBJ2-3, with 13 bases aligning to TRBD2. Germline V gene sequence: CDR1 MNHNS, CDR2 SASEGT. This CDR3 is built from 15 residues. The V and J ends lost 7 bases and 4 bases, in that order; junction bases with no gene match: 5. DNA of the CDR3: TGTGCCAGCATCCCTACTAGCGGGGGGGCAGATACGCAGTATTTT. As protein: CASIPTSGGADTQYF.